This T cell receptor (beta chain) comes out of a study of T cell repertoires in cytomegalovirus infection. Study-level information: Researchers turned to recently identified HLA-C-restricted CMV epitopes as well as well-studied HLA-B-restricted ones.

With regard to this clonotype: What it recognizes is unknown.

Study-wide findings and caveats: It was HLA-C-restricted CMV-specific TCR beta clonotypes that dominated the response ex vivo. Adding up the frequency of public TCR beta families identified people who carried CMV plus the relevant HLA.

One entry per CDR3 protein, called by TCRdb with MiXCR from the reads. This table holds more than 85,000 distinct CDR3 sequences, about 30% found once. The CDR3 totals 12 residues. V lost 0 bases and J 6 bases, leaving 4 bases between the germline ends. Germline V gene data show CDR1 as SGHVS and CDR2 as FNYEAQ. The specimen comprised CD8+ T cells from cultured PBMCs, sampled from culture after CMV antigen stimulation. The chain has TRBV7-6 and TRBJ2-3, with no clear D. This clonotype was sampled from a human donor in good health (CMV status not recorded). Some clones in this sample may be carry-over from other donors' samples. Here the CDR3 reads CASSLAQDTQYF. Here the CDR3 DNA reads TGTGCCAGCAGCTTAGCGCAGGATACGCAGTATTTT.